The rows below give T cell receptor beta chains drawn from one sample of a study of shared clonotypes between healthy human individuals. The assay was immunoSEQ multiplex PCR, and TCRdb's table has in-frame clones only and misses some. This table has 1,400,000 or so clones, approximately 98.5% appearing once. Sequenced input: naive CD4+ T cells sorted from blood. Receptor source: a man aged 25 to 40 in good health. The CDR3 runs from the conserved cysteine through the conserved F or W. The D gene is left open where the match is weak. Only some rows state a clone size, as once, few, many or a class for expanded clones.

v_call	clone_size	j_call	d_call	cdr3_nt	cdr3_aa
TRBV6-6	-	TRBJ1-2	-	TGTGCCAGCACCCTCCAGCGGGGCTACACCTTC	CASTLQRGYTF
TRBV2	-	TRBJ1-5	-	TGTGCCAGCAGTGCGAAAAGGGACAATCAGCCCCAGCATTTT	CASSAKRDNQPQHF
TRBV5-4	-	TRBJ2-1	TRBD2	TGTGCCAGCAGCCCGCGGGAGTGGGGCAATGAGCAGTTCTTC	CASSPREWGNEQFF
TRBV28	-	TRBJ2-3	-	TGTGCCAGCAAACCCTTAGGGGGACTGACATTTACGGCAGATACGCAGTATTTT	CASKPLGGLTFTADTQYF
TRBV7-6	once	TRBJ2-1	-	TGTGCCAGCAGACAACGGGGCATATCCACTCAGCAGTTCTTC	CASRQRGISTQQFF
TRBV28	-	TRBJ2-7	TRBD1	TGTGCCAGCAGTTTAACCGGGACAGTTAACTACGAGCAGTACTTC	CASSLTGTVNYEQYF
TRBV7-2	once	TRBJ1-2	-	TGTGCCAGCAGCTTAGAGGGTGTGTATGGCTACACCTTC	CASSLEGVYGYTF
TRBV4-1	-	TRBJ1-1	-	TGCGCCAGCAGCCAAGTAGTAGCGATGAACACTGAAGCTTTCTTT	CASSQVVAMNTEAFF
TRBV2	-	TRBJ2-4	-	TGTGCCAGCACCGGCCCGGGACCCCTTATTCAGTACTTC	CASTGPGPLIQYF
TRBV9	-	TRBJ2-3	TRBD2	TGTGCCAGCAGCGTCTCGCGGGAGTATCGCACAGATACGCAGTATTTT	CASSVSREYRTDTQYF
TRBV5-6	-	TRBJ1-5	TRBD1	TGTGCCAGCAGCGGCGGGACAGCGGATCAGCCCCAGCATTTT	CASSGGTADQPQHF
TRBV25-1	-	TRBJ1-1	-	TGTGCCAGCGGAGTCCTTGACAGTCCCCACGCGGCTTTCTTT	CASGVLDSPHAAFF
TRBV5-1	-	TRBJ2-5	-	TGCGCCAGCAGCTTGGGGACAGCCCTCCAAGAGACCCAGTACTTC	CASSLGTALQETQYF
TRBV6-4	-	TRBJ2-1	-	TGTGCCAGCAGTGACTCGCCGCTAGCTGTGGGGCCCTACAATGAGCAGTTCTTC	CASSDSPLAVGPYNEQFF
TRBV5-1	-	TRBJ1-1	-	TGCGCCAGCAGCTTGGACGGATTCACTGAAGCTTTCTTT	CASSLDGFTEAFF
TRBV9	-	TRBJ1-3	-	TGTGCCAGCAGCGTAGCAGGGGAGGGGATCAGGTCTGGAAACACCATATATTTT	CASSVAGEGIRSGNTIYF
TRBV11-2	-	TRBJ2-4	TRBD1	TGTGCCAGCAGCTACTCACCCGGGGACAGGGGGCGCCGCGGTTACTTC	CASSYSPGDRGRRGYF
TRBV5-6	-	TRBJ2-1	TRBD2	TGTGCCAGCAACGTTATGGGGACTAGCGGGAGTTATGAGCAGTTCTTC	CASNVMGTSGSYEQFF
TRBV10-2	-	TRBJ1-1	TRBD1	TGCGCCAGCAAAGGACAGGGTCGAACTGAAGCTTTCTTT	CASKGQGRTEAFF
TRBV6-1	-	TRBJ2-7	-	TGTGCCAGCAGTTGGGGCGGTAGTGAGTACGAGCAGTACTTC	CASSWGGSEYEQYF
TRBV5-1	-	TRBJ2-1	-	TGCGCCAGCAGCTCCTCTGCAGGGGCCGTTTCCTACAATGAGCAGTTCTTC	CASSSSAGAVSYNEQFF
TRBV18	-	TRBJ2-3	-	TGTGCCAGCTCACCTGGGTCTTGGGAAGATACGCAGTATTTT	CASSPGSWEDTQYF
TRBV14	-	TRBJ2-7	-	TGTGCCAGCAGCCAAAATGCCTTGCACGAGCAGTACTTC	CASSQNALHEQYF
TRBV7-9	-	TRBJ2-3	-	TGTGCCAGCTCATGGAGGGAACTCACAGATACGCAGTATTTT	CASSWRELTDTQYF
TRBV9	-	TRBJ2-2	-	TGTGCCAGCAGCGTAGTTTCCCGGACAAGATACACCGGGGAGCTGTTTTTT	CASSVVSRTRYTGELFF
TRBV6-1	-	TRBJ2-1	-	TGTGCCAGCAGTGAGCAGGGTCGCAATGAGCAGTTCTTC	CASSEQGRNEQFF
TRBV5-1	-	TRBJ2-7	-	TGCGCCAGCAGCTTGATATCGAGCTCCTACGAGCAGTACTTC	CASSLISSSYEQYF